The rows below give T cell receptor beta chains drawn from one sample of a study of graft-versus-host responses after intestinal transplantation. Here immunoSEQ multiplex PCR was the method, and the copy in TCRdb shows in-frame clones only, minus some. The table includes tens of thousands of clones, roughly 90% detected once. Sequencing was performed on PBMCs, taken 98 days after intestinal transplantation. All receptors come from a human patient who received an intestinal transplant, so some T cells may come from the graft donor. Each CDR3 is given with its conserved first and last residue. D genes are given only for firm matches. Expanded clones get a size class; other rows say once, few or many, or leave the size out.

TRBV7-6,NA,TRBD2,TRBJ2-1,CASSLAYELAGGIYEQFF,TGTGCCAGCAGCTTAGCCTACGAACTAGCGGGAGGTATCTATGAGCAGTTCTTC
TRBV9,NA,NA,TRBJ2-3,CASSVDLSAGPRTDTQYF,TGTGCCAGCAGCGTAGATTTGAGCGCAGGGCCACGCACAGATACGCAGTATTTT
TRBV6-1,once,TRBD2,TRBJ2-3,CASSATSGGRADTQYF,TGTGCCAGCAGTGCAACTAGCGGGGGGCGGGCAGATACGCAGTATTTT
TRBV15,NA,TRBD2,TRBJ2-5,CATSSGTSGREGETQYF,TGTGCCACCAGCAGCGGGACTAGCGGGAGGGAGGGTGAGACCCAGTACTTC
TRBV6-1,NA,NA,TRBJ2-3,CASSSTGTDTQYF,TGTGCCAGCAGTTCGACTGGCACAGATACGCAGTATTTT
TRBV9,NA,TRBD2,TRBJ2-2,CASSARTSGVGELFF,TGTGCCAGCAGCGCCCGGACTAGCGGGGTCGGGGAGCTGTTTTTT
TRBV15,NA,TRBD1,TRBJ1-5,CATSRQGAGQPQHF,TGTGCCACCAGCAGACAGGGGGCAGGGCAGCCCCAGCATTTT
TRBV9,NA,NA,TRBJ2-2,CASSVGGSNTGELFF,TGTGCCAGCAGCGTAGGGGGCTCGAACACCGGGGAGCTGTTTTTT
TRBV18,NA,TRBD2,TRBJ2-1,CASSPLAGGNEQFF,TGTGCCAGCTCACCGCTAGCGGGGGGCAATGAGCAGTTCTTC
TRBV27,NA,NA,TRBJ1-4,CASSPRGGSEKLFF,TGTGCCAGCAGCCCCAGGGGCGGGAGTGAAAAACTGTTTTTT
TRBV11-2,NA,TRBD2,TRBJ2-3,CASSTPPGLAGGIDTQYF,TGTGCCAGCAGCACACCCCCGGGACTAGCGGGGGGGATAGATACGCAGTATTTT
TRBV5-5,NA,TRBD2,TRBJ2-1,CASSLKRISGSTNEQFF,TGTGCCAGCAGCTTGAAGAGGATTAGCGGGAGTACCAATGAGCAGTTCTTC
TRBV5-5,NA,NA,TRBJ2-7,CASSPGISSYEQYF,TGTGCCAGCAGCCCAGGGATTAGCTCCTACGAGCAGTACTTC
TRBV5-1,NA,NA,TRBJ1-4,CASSFTPVAPEKLFF,TGCGCCAGCAGCTTTACCCCCGTAGCGCCCGAAAAACTGTTTTTT
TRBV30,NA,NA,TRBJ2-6,CAWTGHSGANVLTF,TGTGCCTGGACAGGGCACTCTGGGGCCAACGTCCTGACTTTC
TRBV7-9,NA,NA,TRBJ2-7,CAGGTGEYSYEQYF,TGTGCCGGAGGCACTGGGGAATACTCCTACGAGCAGTACTTC
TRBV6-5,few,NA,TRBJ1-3,CASRGTDSGNTIYF,TGTGCCAGCAGGGGGACGGACTCTGGAAACACCATATATTTT
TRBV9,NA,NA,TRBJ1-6,CARGGGKNWDNSPLHF,TGTGCGAGAGGCGGGGGCAAAAACTGGGATAATTCACCCCTCCACTTT
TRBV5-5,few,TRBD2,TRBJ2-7,CASSLGAGGLEQYF,TGTGCCAGCAGCTTGGGAGCGGGGGGGCTTGAGCAGTACTTC
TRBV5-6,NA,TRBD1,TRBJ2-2,CASSLGDRAGELFF,TGTGCCAGCAGCTTGGGGGACAGGGCCGGGGAGCTGTTTTTT
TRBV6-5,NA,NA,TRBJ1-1,CASSEGTGTEAFF,TGTGCCAGCAGTGAAGGAACAGGGACTGAAGCTTTCTTT
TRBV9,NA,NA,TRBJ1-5,CASSVGRGGNQPQHF,TGTGCCAGCAGCGTAGGTCGGGGGGGGAATCAGCCCCAGCATTTT
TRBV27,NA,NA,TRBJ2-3,CASSPDPRVWRTDTQYF,TGTGCCAGCAGTCCAGACCCGAGGGTATGGAGAACAGATACGCAGTATTTT
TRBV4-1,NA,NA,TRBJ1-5,CASSQEAAKNQPQHF,TGCGCCAGCAGCCAAGAGGCAGCTAAGAATCAGCCCCAGCATTTT
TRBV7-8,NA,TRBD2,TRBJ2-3,CASSPRGGVGLAGADTQYF,TGTGCCAGCAGTCCCCGAGGCGGGGTTGGACTAGCGGGCGCAGATACGCAGTATTTT
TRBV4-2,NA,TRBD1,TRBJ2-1,CASSPRTGLAFSSYNEQFF,TGTGCCAGCAGCCCTCGGACAGGGTTAGCTTTTAGCTCCTACAATGAGCAGTTCTTC
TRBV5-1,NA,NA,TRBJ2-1,CASSLASASGNEQFF,TGCGCCAGCAGCTTGGCGTCGGCTAGTGGGAATGAGCAGTTCTTC
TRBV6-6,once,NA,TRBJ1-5,CASRPQGNQPQHF,TGTGCCAGCAGGCCCCAGGGCAATCAGCCCCAGCATTTT
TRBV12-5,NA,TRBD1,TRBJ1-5,CASGLGQGTQPQHF,TGTGCTAGTGGTTTGGGACAGGGTACTCAGCCCCAGCATTTT
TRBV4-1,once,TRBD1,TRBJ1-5,CASSQDPGQGQPQHF,TGCGCCAGCAGCCAAGATCCGGGACAGGGTCAGCCCCAGCATTTT